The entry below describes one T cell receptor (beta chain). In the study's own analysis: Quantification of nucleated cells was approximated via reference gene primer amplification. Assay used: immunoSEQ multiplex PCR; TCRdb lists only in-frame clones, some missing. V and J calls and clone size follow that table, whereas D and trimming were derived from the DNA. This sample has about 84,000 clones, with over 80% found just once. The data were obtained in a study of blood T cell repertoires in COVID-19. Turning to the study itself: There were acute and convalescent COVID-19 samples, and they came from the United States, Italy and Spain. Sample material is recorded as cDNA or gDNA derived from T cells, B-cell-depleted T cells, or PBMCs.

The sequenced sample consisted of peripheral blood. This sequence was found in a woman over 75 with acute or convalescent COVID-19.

As DNA, the CDR3 is TGTGCCAGCAGCTTTTCACGGGGGAGGGGGACAGATACGCAGTATTTT. Translating gives CASSFSRGRGTDTQYF. The genes are TRBV5-5 and TRBJ2-3; perhaps TRBD2 as D (7 bases). This CDR3 spans 16 amino acids. The germline V gene encodes CDR1 SGHKS and CDR2 YYEKEE (reference sequence). Trimming removed 2 bases at V and 3 bases at J, with 16 bases between.